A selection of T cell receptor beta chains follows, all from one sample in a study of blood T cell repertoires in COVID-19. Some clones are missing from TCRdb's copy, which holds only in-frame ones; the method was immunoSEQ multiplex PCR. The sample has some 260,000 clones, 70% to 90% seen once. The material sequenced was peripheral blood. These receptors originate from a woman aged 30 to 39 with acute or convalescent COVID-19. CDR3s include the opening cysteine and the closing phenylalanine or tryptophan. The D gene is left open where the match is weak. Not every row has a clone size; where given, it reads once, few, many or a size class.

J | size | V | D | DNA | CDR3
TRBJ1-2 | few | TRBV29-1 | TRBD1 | TGCAGCGTTGGGAACAGGGGTTTC | CSVGNRGF
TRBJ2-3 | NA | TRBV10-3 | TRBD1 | TGTGCCATCAGTCGTCCCGGGACAGGGGAGGTGAGGCCGAATACGCAGTATTTT | CAISRPGTGEVRPNTQYF
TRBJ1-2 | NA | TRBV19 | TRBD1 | TGTGCCAGTAGTCCGGGACAGGGGGCGAGTGGCTACACCTTC | CASSPGQGASGYTF
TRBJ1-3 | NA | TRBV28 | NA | TGTGCCAGCAGGGCCGGGGGCTCTGGAAACACCATATATTTT | CASRAGGSGNTIYF
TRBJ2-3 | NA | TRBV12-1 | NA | TGTGCCAGCAGCCAGGGAAGGGTTCGCTTAACAGATACGCAGTATTTT | CASSQGRVRLTDTQYF
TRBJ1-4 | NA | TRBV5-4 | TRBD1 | TGTGCCAGCAGCTACGGACAGGGAAGGGTGGGCAGTGAAAAACTGTTTTTT | CASSYGQGRVGSEKLFF
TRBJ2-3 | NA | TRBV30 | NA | TGTGCCTGGAGTGTGGGCGGGACTAGCACAGATACGCAGTATTTT | CAWSVGGTSTDTQYF
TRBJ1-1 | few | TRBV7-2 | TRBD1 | TGTGCCAGCAGCCCAAACAGGGGAAAGACTGAAGCTTTCTTT | CASSPNRGKTEAFF
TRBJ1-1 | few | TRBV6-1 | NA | TGTGCCAGCAGTGAACGGGGATTTAGAGCTGAAGCTTTCTTT | CASSERGFRAEAFF
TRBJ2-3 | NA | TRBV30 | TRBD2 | TGTGCCTGGAGATGGAAAGGACTAGCGGGCAAACCCGCTAGCACAGATACGCAGTATTTT | CAWRWKGLAGKPASTDTQYF
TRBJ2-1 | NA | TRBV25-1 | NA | TGTGCCAGCAGTGAATGGGGCAACAATGAGCAGTTCTTC | CASSEWGNNEQFF
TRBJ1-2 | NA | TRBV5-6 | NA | TGTGCCAGCAGCTTGGGGTGGCAGGGATGGGAAGATGGCTACACCTTC | CASSLGWQGWEDGYTF
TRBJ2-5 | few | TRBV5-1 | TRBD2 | TGCGCCAGCAGCCTGACTAGCGCTCAAGAGACCCAGTACTTC | CASSLTSAQETQYF
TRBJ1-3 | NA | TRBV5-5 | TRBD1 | TGTGCCAGCAGCTGGGACAGCGCTGGAAACACCATATATTTT | CASSWDSAGNTIYF
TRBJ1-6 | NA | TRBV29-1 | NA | TGCAGCGTAGAGTATGGCTCCTATAATTCACCCCTCCACTTT | CSVEYGSYNSPLHF
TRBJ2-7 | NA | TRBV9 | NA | TGTGCCAGCAGCGTAGCGGGAGAGTCCTACGAGCAGTACTTC | CASSVAGESYEQYF
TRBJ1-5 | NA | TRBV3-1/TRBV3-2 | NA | TGTGCCAGCAGCCAAGCGGGGGGGAATCAGCCCCAGCATTTT | CASSQAGGNQPQHF
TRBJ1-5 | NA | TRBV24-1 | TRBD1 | TGTGCCACCAGTGGCAGGGGGCGAAGCAATCAGCCCCAGCATTTT | CATSGRGRSNQPQHF
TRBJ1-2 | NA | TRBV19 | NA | TGTGCCAGTAGTATGAGCAGGGTTAACTATGGCTACACCTTC | CASSMSRVNYGYTF
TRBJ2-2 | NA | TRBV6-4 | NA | TGTGCCAGCAGTGACTCCTACACCGGGGAGCTGTTTTTT | CASSDSYTGELFF
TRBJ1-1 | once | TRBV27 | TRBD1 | TGTGCCAGCAGGCACAGGGGGCCCGTGAACACTGAAGCTTTCTTT | CASRHRGPVNTEAFF
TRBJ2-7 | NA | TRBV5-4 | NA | TGTGCCAGCAGCTTGGTTAGCGGAGCCTACGAGCAGTACTTC | CASSLVSGAYEQYF
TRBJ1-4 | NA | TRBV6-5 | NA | TGTGCCAGCCGAACAAATGAAAAACTGTTTTTT | CASRTNEKLFF
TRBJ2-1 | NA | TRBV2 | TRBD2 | TGTGCCGGAATCGGACTAGCGGGAGAACCTCAACCCTACAATGAGCAGTTCTTC | CAGIGLAGEPQPYNEQFF